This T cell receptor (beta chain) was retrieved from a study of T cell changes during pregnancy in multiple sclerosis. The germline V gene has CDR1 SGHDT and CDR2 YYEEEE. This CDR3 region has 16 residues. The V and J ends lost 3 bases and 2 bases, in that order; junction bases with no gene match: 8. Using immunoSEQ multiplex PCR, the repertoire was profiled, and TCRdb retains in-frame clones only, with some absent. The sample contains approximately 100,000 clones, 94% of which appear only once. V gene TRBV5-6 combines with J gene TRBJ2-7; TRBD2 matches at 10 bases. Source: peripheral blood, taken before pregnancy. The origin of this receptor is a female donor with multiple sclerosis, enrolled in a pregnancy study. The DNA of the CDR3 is TGTGCCAGCAGCTCGGGAAGCGGGAGGGACGCCTACGAGCAGTACTTC. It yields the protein CASSSGSGRDAYEQYF.